This paragraph reports one T cell receptor (beta chain). Antigen unknown. Losses at the gene ends were 3 bases for V and 7 bases for J; bases not matched to a gene: 6. The CDR3 is 14 amino acids. Looked up from germline, CDR1 is LNHDA and CDR2 is SQIVND (reference sequence). Here immunoSEQ multiplex PCR was the method, and the copy in TCRdb shows in-frame clones only, minus some. The sample records tens of thousands of clones, around 92% being singletons. The record originates from a study of graft-versus-host responses after intestinal transplantation. Study as a whole: Tacrolimus plus steroids were given to all recipients for about three years, preceded by anti-thymocyte globulin induction.

The chain is built from TRBV19 and TRBJ1-5, with 7 bases that match TRBD1. The TCR was taken from a human donor who was the organ donor for an intestinal transplant. The specimen was unstimulated CD4+ T cells sorted from spleen or lymph node cells, collected before transplant. The chain's CDR3 is CASSMGAGGQPQHF. The CDR3 coding sequence is TGTGCCAGTAGTATGGGGGCAGGGGGGCAGCCCCAGCATTTT.